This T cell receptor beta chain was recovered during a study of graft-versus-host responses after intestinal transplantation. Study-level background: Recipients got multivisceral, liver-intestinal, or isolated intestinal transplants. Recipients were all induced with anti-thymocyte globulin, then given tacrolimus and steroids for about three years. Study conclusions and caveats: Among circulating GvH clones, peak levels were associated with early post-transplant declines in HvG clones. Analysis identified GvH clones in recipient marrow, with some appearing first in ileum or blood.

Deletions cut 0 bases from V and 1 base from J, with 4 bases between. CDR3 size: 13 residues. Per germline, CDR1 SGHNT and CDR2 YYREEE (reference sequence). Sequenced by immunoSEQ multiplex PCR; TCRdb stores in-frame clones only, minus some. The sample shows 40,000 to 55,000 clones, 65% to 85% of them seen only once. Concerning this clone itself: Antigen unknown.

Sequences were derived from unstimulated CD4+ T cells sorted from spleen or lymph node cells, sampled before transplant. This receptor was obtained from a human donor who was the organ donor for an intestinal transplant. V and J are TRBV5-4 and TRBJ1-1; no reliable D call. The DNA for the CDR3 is TGTGCCAGCAGCTTGGGCAGGAACACTGAAGCTTTCTTT. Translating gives CASSLGRNTEAFF.